The next 7 T cell receptor beta chains were all read from a single sample in a study of neurological immune-mediated disorders. TCRdb analysed the 5' RACE reads with MiXCR anew, one entry per CDR3 protein. The sample has about 50,000 distinct CDR3 sequences, around 3.5% seen once; the top ten hold about 5.5%. Sequencing was carried out using PBMCs. All receptors derive from a middle-aged man with multiple sclerosis.

This clonotype was seen repeatedly, ten times or more. The J gene is TRBJ2-2, the V gene TRBV7-3; D is undetermined. CDR1 and CDR2 (germline): SGHTA, FQGTGA. V shed 5 bases and J shed 0 bases, with 10 bases lying between them. The CDR3 length is 15 residues. The chain's CDR3 is CASSVSSTNTGELFF. The CDR3 DNA is TGTGCCAGCAGCGTAAGCAGTACGAACACCGGGGAGCTGTTTTTT.

This clonotype was seen many times. The chain combines TRBV5-1 with TRBJ1-4; TRBD1 might be the D (5 bases). The length of the CDR3 is 15 residues. CDR1 and CDR2 (germline): SGHRS, YFSETQ. V gave up 5 bases and J gave up 7 bases, with 18 bases separating them. The CDR3 loop reads CASSSAGIGGEKLFF. Here the CDR3 DNA reads TGCGCCAGCAGTTCAGCAGGTATCGGGGGTGAAAAACTGTTTTTT.

This clonotype was detected ten times or more. The J gene is TRBJ1-1, the V gene TRBV10-1; the D gene is possibly TRBD1 (5 bases). Germline CDR1 reads WNHNN; CDR2 reads SYGVQD (reference sequence). Trimming pared 4 bases from V and 2 bases from J, leaving 11 bases between. The CDR3 is made up of 14 amino acids. The CDR3 DNA sequence: TGCGCCAGCAGTGGGAGGGGAATAAACACTGAAGCTTTCTTT. Protein: CASSGRGINTEAFF.

This clonotype was counted ten times or more. The chain carries TRBV20-1 and TRBJ1-2; no definite D call. Per germline, CDR1 DFQATT and CDR2 SNEGSKA (reference sequence). This CDR3 contains 13 residues. Trimming shortened V by 5 bases and J by 1 base, and 11 bases separated the two germline ends. Here the CDR3 DNA reads TGCAGTGCTTCGGGCTCGCTTAACTATGGCTACACCTTC. Its translation: CSASGSLNYGYTF.

This clonotype appeared many times. The CDR3 sequence is CASSPAGGGTEAFF. The CDR3, as DNA: TGTGCCAGCTCACCGGCAGGGGGAGGTACTGAAGCTTTCTTT. The V gene is TRBV18, the J gene TRBJ1-1, with 7 bases lining up with TRBD1. Germline V gene data show CDR1 as KGHSH and CDR2 as LQKENI. There are 14 residues in the CDR3. V lost 3 bases, J lost 5 bases, and 6 bases stayed unmatched.

This clonotype was counted many times. V usage is TRBV3-1 and J usage is TRBJ1-1, with 7 bases aligning to TRBD1. The CDR3 is made up of 13 amino acids. Germline loops: CDR1 LGHDT, CDR2 YNNKEL (reference sequence). The trim removed 2 bases at V and 10 bases at J, leaving 7 bases unmatched. The CDR3 sequence is CASSQSNRGSAFF. Written as DNA, the CDR3 is TGTGCCAGCAGCCAATCTAACAGGGGATCAGCTTTCTTT.

This clonotype was found many times. CDR3: CASSFPGRPAEQYF. The CDR3 DNA is TGCGCCAGCAGCTTCCCTGGCAGGCCGGCCGAGCAGTACTTC. V is TRBV5-1 and J is TRBJ2-7, with D unclear. This CDR3 has 14 amino acids. The germline V gene has CDR1 SGHRS and CDR2 YFSETQ. Trimming stripped 2 bases from V and 6 bases from J, with 15 bases between.